This is a list of T cell receptor beta chains from one sample in a study of T-cell memory formation after mild COVID-19. TCRdb independently ran MiXCR on the 5' RACE reads; one entry per CDR3 protein. This table holds 500,000 to 550,000 distinct CDR3 sequences, roughly 20% found once. Sequencing used PBMCs or a T cell subset sorted from them (not recorded which). These receptors all stem from an adult woman who had mild COVID-19 (a few samples of this study predate the infection). Cell type and time point are not known. CDR3s include the opening cysteine and the closing phenylalanine or tryptophan. A D gene is named only where the DNA matches it firmly. The size field is filled for only some rows; it gives once, few, many or a size class.

V gene,D gene,J gene,clone size,CDR3 protein,CDR3 DNA
TRBV5-1,TRBD1,TRBJ1-1,-,CASSLSGTGVPEAFF,TGCGCCAGCAGCTTGTCCGGGACAGGGGTTCCTGAAGCTTTCTTT
TRBV4-1,-,TRBJ2-1,few,CASSQTHNEQFF,TGCGCCAGCAGCCAGACCCACAATGAGCAGTTCTTC
TRBV7-9,TRBD2,TRBJ2-3,few,CASSLGLAPVTDTQYF,TGTGCCAGCAGTCTGGGACTAGCTCCTGTCACAGATACGCAGTATTTT
TRBV20-1,TRBD1,TRBJ1-1,-,CSARLGQMNTEAFF,TGCAGTGCTAGATTGGGACAGATGAACACTGAAGCTTTCTTT
TRBV5-1,TRBD1,TRBJ1-5,-,CASSEGTVSSNQPQHF,TGCGCCAGCAGCGAAGGGACAGTTTCTAGCAATCAGCCCCAGCATTTT
TRBV4-2,-,TRBJ1-6,-,CASSQDPPTPLHF,TGTGCCAGCAGCCAAGATCCCCCAACACCCCTCCACTTT
TRBV7-2,TRBD1,TRBJ2-3,many,CASSLIGTGSTDTQYF,TGTGCCAGCAGCTTGATTGGGACAGGTAGCACAGATACGCAGTATTTT
TRBV14,-,TRBJ2-5,few,CASSQSDLGETQYF,TGTGCCAGCAGCCAATCGGACCTAGGAGAGACCCAGTACTTC
TRBV12-3/TRBV12-4,-,TRBJ2-3,-,CASSPGVQSWVTDTQYF,TGTGCCAGCAGCCCGGGGGTACAGTCGTGGGTCACAGATACGCAGTATTTT
TRBV6-5,-,TRBJ1-2,few,CASSGPTRENGYTF,TGTGCCAGCAGCGGCCCGACCCGGGAGAATGGCTACACCTTC
TRBV7-2,-,TRBJ1-5,few,CASSFGPGVNQPQHF,TGTGCCAGCAGCTTTGGTCCAGGGGTAAATCAGCCCCAGCATTTT
TRBV6-4,TRBD2,TRBJ2-1,-,CASSHSGGAPGNEQFF,TGTGCCAGCAGCCATAGCGGGGGGGCCCCTGGGAATGAGCAGTTCTTC
TRBV7-2,-,TRBJ2-3,-,CASSSRLRGGTDTQYF,TGTGCCAGCAGCTCACGGTTAAGGGGTGGCACAGATACGCAGTATTTT
TRBV18,TRBD1,TRBJ1-1,-,CASSPPGTGRGTEAFF,TGTGCCAGCTCACCACCTGGGACAGGGAGGGGGACTGAAGCTTTCTTT
TRBV6-1,-,TRBJ2-4,-,CASSLPGPNIQYF,TGTGCCAGCAGCTTGCCGGGACCCAACATTCAGTACTTC
TRBV4-3,TRBD1,TRBJ1-1,few,CASSQDRDRGSDTEAFF,TGCGCCAGCAGCCAAGACCGGGACAGGGGCTCTGACACTGAAGCTTTCTTT
TRBV11-3,-,TRBJ2-2,few,CASSLTRGRTGELFF,TGTGCCAGCAGCTTAACTCGGGGGAGGACCGGGGAGCTGTTTTTT
TRBV27,-,TRBJ2-2,-,CASSTGFPGELFF,TGTGCCAGCAGCACAGGGTTTCCGGGGGAGCTGTTTTTT
TRBV18,-,TRBJ2-1,many,CASSPQDKEQFF,TGTGCCAGCTCACCCCAGGATAAGGAGCAGTTCTTC
TRBV20-1,-,TRBJ2-1,-,CSAGTDYNEQFF,TGCAGTGCCGGGACTGATTACAATGAGCAGTTCTTC
TRBV3-1,TRBD2,TRBJ2-5,-,CASSQLSGGETQYF,TGTGCCAGCAGCCAACTGAGCGGGGGGGAGACCCAGTACTTC
TRBV7-6,-,TRBJ1-1,-,CASSLGKDGYTEAFF,TGTGCCAGCAGCTTAGGGAAGGACGGGTACACTGAAGCTTTCTTT
TRBV3-1,TRBD1,TRBJ2-7,few,CASRSRDSSYEQYF,TGTGCCAGCAGGAGCAGGGACAGCTCCTACGAGCAGTACTTC
TRBV7-9,-,TRBJ2-1,-,CASSHRTHHNEQFF,TGTGCCAGCAGCCACAGGACTCATCACAATGAGCAGTTCTTC
TRBV3-1,-,TRBJ2-7,-,CASSQDRDRPSYEQYF,TGTGCCAGCAGCCAAGACCGGGACCGTCCTTCCTACGAGCAGTACTTC